The rows below give T cell receptor beta chains drawn from one sample of a study of T-cell reconstitution after alpha-beta-depleted transplantation in children. TCRdb fed the PCR reads into MiXCR, producing one record per CDR3 protein. Among hundreds of thousands of distinct CDR3 sequences, roughly 10% were seen once, and the ten largest hold about 4%. Sequencing was performed on PBMCs from the stem cell graft donor, taken from the stem cell graft. The receptors originated from a human donor who donated a stem cell graft to a child with acute myeloid leukemia. The CDR3 runs from the conserved cysteine through the conserved F or W. The D gene is left open where the match is weak. For some rows the clone size is stated as once, few or many, or as a class when expanded; others skip it.

>TRBD2|many|TRBJ2-1|16|TRBV20-1
TGCAGTGCTAGAGATCCTCTAGCGGGAGGGCCCAATGAGCAGTTCTTC
CSARDPLAGGPNEQFF
>TRBD1|-|TRBJ1-1|14|TRBV12-5
TGTGCTAGTGGTCTTGACAGGGGGCGGGATGAAGCTTTCTTT
CASGLDRGRDEAFF
>-|many|TRBJ2-1|16|TRBV7-2
TGTGCCAGCAGCTTACTCAGGTCGCGAGCTGAGAATGAGCAGTTCTTC
CASSLLRSRAENEQFF
>-|-|TRBJ2-6|16|TRBV12-3/TRBV12-4
TGTGCCAGCAGTTTAAAGGTGGGGGTTGGGGCCAACGTCCTGACTTTC
CASSLKVGVGANVLTF
>TRBD2|-|TRBJ2-1|12|TRBV15
TGTGCCGCCGGGGGGGGATACAATGAGCAGTTCTTC
CAAGGGYNEQFF
>TRBD2|-|TRBJ2-1|17|TRBV3-1
TGTGCCAGCAGCCAAGTAATGAGGACTAGCGGTAGTAATGAGCAGTTCTTC
CASSQVMRTSGSNEQFF
>-|few|TRBJ2-1|15|TRBV20-1
TGCAGTGCTAGAGATGCCCGGGAGTGGGACAATGAGCAGTTCTTC
CSARDAREWDNEQFF
>TRBD2|many|TRBJ2-3|18|TRBV7-2
TGTGCCAGCAGCTTAGCGCGTAGGGCGGGAGAGGGCCCAGATACGCAGTATTTT
CASSLARRAGEGPDTQYF
>TRBD2|few|TRBJ2-2|16|TRBV7-2
TGTGCCAGCAGCCCTCCGGGACTAGCGGGGAGGGGGGAGCTGTTTTTT
CASSPPGLAGRGELFF
>TRBD2|-|TRBJ2-7|15|TRBV5-1
TGCGCCAGCAGCTTGGCCGCGGGAGTGTTTTCCGAGCAGTACTTC
CASSLAAGVFSEQYF
>-|many|TRBJ2-2|13|TRBV5-4
TGTGCCAGCAGCTTAGCCTCCACCGGGGAGCTGTTTTTT
CASSLASTGELFF
>TRBD1|-|TRBJ2-1|16|TRBV20-1
TGCTGTGCTAGAAAGCGGGACAGGGGGGGGCACAATGAGCAGTTCTTC
CCARKRDRGGHNEQFF
>TRBD1|-|TRBJ1-1|15|TRBV18
TGTGCCAGCTCACGCCAGGGGGACAGCAACACTGAAGCTTTCTTT
CASSRQGDSNTEAFF
>TRBD2|-|TRBJ2-5|16|TRBV5-1
TGCGCCAGCAGCTTACCTAGCGGGCTCCCCCAAGAGACCCAGTACTTC
CASSLPSGLPQETQYF
>TRBD2|-|TRBJ2-2|16|TRBV11-2
TGTGCCAGCACCATAGCGGGAGGGTACCCCACCGGGGAGCTGTTTTTT
CASTIAGGYPTGELFF
>TRBD2|many|TRBJ2-5|14|TRBV5-6
TGTGCCAGCAGCTTAGGCGGGAGGTCGGAGACCCAGTACTTC
CASSLGGRSETQYF
>TRBD2|-|TRBJ2-1|18|TRBV2
TGTGCCAGCAGTGTGTCCCCCCGAGCGGGAGGCGGGAACAATGAGCAGTTCTTC
CASSVSPRAGGGNNEQFF
>-|few|TRBJ2-7|15|TRBV18
TGTGCCAGCTCACTCGACCCCGGGACACCTTTCGAGCAGTACTTC
CASSLDPGTPFEQYF
>TRBD2|few|TRBJ2-1|14|TRBV29-1
TGCAGCGTGGTCCCTGGCGGGAGCATCCATGAGCAGTTCTTC
CSVVPGGSIHEQFF
>TRBD1|few|TRBJ2-7|16|TRBV20-1
TGCAGTGCTAGAAAGGGCCTGGGACAGGGGGCCTACGAGCAGTACTTC
CSARKGLGQGAYEQYF
>TRBD2|-|TRBJ2-3|14|TRBV3-1
TGTGCCAGCAGCCCCAGCGGGATGCGACCTACGCAGTATTTT
CASSPSGMRPTQYF
>-|few|TRBJ2-2|16|TRBV7-8
TGTGCCAGCAGCTTAGCTAGCGGAGCAAACACCGGGGAGCTGTTTTTT
CASSLASGANTGELFF
>TRBD2|many|TRBJ2-3|14|TRBV20-1
TGCAGTGCGCGGGGTAGCGGGAGCACAGATACGCAGTATTTT
CSARGSGSTDTQYF
>TRBD2|many|TRBJ2-3|14|TRBV5-1
TGCGCCAGCAGCCGGGGACTAGAAACAGATACGCAGTATTTT
CASSRGLETDTQYF
>-|few|TRBJ2-5|13|TRBV7-3
TGTGCCAGCAGCCCGGGACCCGTGGAGACCCAGTACTTC
CASSPGPVETQYF
>TRBD2|few|TRBJ2-3|16|TRBV6-2/TRBV6-3
TGTGCCAGCAGCCGACTTAGCGGGATCGGGACAGATACGCAGTATTTT
CASSRLSGIGTDTQYF
>-|many|TRBJ2-3|12|TRBV7-2
TGTGCCAGCAGCGCCCTACAGGATACGCAGTATTTT
CASSALQDTQYF
>TRBD1|few|TRBJ2-2|16|TRBV29-1
TGCAGCGTTGAAGATGTTCGGGACAGTGCAACCGGGGAGCTGTTTTTT
CSVEDVRDSATGELFF
>-|-|TRBJ1-5|16|TRBV12-3/TRBV12-4
TGTGCCAGCAGCCGCCCGGGATCTAATAGCAATCAGCCCCAGCATTTT
CASSRPGSNSNQPQHF
>TRBD1|many|TRBJ1-2|15|TRBV6-5
TGTGCCAGCAGTTCCCCAACGACAGGGAACTATGGCTACACCTTC
CASSSPTTGNYGYTF
>-|few|TRBJ1-5|16|TRBV29-1
TGCAGCGTTGGGGGATGGGGAGGAGGAGGCAATCAGCCCCAGCATTTT
CSVGGWGGGGNQPQHF
>TRBD1|-|TRBJ2-7|16|TRBV5-1
TGCGCCAGCAGCTTGGCCGGCGGGACAGGTTCCTACGAGCAGTACTTC
CASSLAGGTGSYEQYF
>-|few|TRBJ1-2|15|TRBV3-1
TGTGCCAGCAGTCCTCAAGGGGTCCAAAACTATGGCTACACCTTC
CASSPQGVQNYGYTF
>-|-|TRBJ1-4|16|TRBV7-2
TGTGCCAGCAGCTTAGTTACGGGGTCGACTAATGAAAAACTGTTTTTT
CASSLVTGSTNEKLFF
>TRBD1|many|TRBJ1-6|12|TRBV9
TGTGCCAGCAACAGGGGAGACTCACCCCTCCACTTT
CASNRGDSPLHF
>-|-|TRBJ1-2|17|TRBV4-1
TGCGCCAGCAGCCAAGAGGGGGCCGGGTCTAGACCCGATGGCTACACCTTC
CASSQEGAGSRPDGYTF
>TRBD2|-|TRBJ2-7|17|TRBV4-2
TGTGCCAGCAGTAAGAACCTGGGACTAGCGGGGGAGCCCGAGCAGTACTTC
CASSKNLGLAGEPEQYF
>-|many|TRBJ2-2|12|TRBV29-1
TGCAGCGTTAAAGGGGACACCGGGGAGCTGTTTTTT
CSVKGDTGELFF
>-|few|TRBJ1-1|11|TRBV30
TGTGCCTGGAAAAGGGGCACTGAAGCTTTCTTT
CAWKRGTEAFF
>-|few|TRBJ2-4|12|TRBV20-1
TGCAGTGCTTCCCGGGACCGAAACATTCAGTACTTC
CSASRDRNIQYF
>TRBD2|-|TRBJ2-2|18|TRBV27
TGTGCCAGCAGACGCCAAAGTCCCGGGACTAGATCGGTCGGGGAGCTGTTTTTT
CASRRQSPGTRSVGELFF
>-|few|TRBJ1-6|13|TRBV7-2
TGTGCCAGCAGCTCGGTTTGGGGTTCACCCCTCCACTTT
CASSSVWGSPLHF
>-|many|TRBJ2-7|13|TRBV20-1
TGCAGTGCCCCGGGCCATAACTCCTACGAGCAGTACTTC
CSAPGHNSYEQYF
>TRBD1|few|TRBJ2-1|15|TRBV18
TGTGCCAGCTCACGAGACAGGGGCCGCTACAATGAGCAGTTCTTC
CASSRDRGRYNEQFF
>-|few|TRBJ1-2|11|TRBV28
TGTGCCAGCAGTTTGGGGCGAGGCTACACCTTC
CASSLGRGYTF
>-|-|TRBJ2-3|15|TRBV9
TGTGCCAGCAGCTCCCGGACGGGAATCACAGATACGCAGTATTTT
CASSSRTGITDTQYF
>-|-|TRBJ2-5|15|TRBV12-3/TRBV12-4
TGTGCCAGCAGTTTAGCCGTCGCGGCACAAGAGACCCAGTACTTC
CASSLAVAAQETQYF
>-|few|TRBJ2-7|15|TRBV7-2
TGTGCCAGCAGCTTAACGCCGTTTGGCCCCTACGAGCAGTACTTC
CASSLTPFGPYEQYF
>TRBD2|once|TRBJ2-3|18|TRBV30
TGTGCCTGGAGCTCACGACTAGCGGGAGGATCTAGCACAGATACGCAGTATTTT
CAWSSRLAGGSSTDTQYF
>-|few|TRBJ1-1|13|TRBV29-1
TGCAGCGGCGTGGCAGGGGTCTACACTGAAGCTTTCTTT
CSGVAGVYTEAFF
>TRBD2|-|TRBJ2-7|14|TRBV20-1
TGCAGTGCCCGGATAGCGGGACTCTCCTACGAGCAGTACTTC
CSARIAGLSYEQYF
>-|many|TRBJ2-7|15|TRBV25-1
TGTGCCAGCAGTGGTCACAGGGAGAGGGCCTACGAGCAGTACTTC
CASSGHRERAYEQYF
>TRBD2|-|TRBJ2-1|18|TRBV10-3
TGTGCCATCAGTGAGCCGAGTAGCGGGAGCGGCTCCTACAATGAGCAGTTCTTC
CAISEPSSGSGSYNEQFF
>-|few|TRBJ1-5|17|TRBV7-9
TGTGCCAGCAGCTTAGGGGCGGGAGGTGAGGGCAATCAGCCCCAGCATTTT
CASSLGAGGEGNQPQHF